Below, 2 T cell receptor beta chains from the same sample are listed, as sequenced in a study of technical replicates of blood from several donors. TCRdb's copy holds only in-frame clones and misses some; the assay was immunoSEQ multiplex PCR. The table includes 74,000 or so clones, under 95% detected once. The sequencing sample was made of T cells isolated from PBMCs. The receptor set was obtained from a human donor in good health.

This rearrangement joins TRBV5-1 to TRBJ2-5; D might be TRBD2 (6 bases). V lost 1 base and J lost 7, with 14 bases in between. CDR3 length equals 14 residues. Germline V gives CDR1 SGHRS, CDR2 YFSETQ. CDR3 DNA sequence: TGCGCCAGCAGCTTGTGGCAGTCGGAGGGGACCCAGTACTTC. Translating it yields CASSLWQSEGTQYF. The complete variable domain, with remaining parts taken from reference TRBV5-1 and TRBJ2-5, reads KAGVTQTPRYLIKTRGQQVTLSCSPISGHRSVSWYQQTPGQGLQFLFEYFSETQRNKGNFPGRFSGRQFSNSRSEMNVSTLELGDSALYLCASSLWQSEGTQYFGPGTRLLVL.

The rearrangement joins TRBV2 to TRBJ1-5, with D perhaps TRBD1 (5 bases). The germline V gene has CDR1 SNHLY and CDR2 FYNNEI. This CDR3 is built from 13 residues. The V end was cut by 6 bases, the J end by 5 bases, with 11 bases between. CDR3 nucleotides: TGTGCCAGCAGCCTAAGACAGTATCAGCCCCAGCATTTT. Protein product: CASSLRQYQPQHF. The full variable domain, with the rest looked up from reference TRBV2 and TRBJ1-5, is EPEVTQTPSHQVTQMGQEVILRCVPISNHLYFYWYRQILGQKVEFLVSFYNNEISEKSEIFDDQFSVERPDGSNFTLKIRSTKLEDSAMYFCASSLRQYQPQHFGDGTRLSIL.